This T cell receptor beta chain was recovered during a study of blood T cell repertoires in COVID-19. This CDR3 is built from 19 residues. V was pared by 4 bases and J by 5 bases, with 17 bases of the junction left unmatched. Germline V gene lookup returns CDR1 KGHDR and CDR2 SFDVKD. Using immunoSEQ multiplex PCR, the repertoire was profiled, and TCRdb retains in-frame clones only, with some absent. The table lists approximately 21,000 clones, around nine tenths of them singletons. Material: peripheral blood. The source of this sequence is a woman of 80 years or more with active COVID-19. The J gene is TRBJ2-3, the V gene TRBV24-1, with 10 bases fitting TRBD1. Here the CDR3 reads CATSDPWPPGQGRLDTQYF. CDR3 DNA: TGTGCCACCAGTGACCCCTGGCCGCCGGGACAGGGGAGGTTAGATACGCAGTATTTT.